The clone carrying this T cell receptor (beta chain) was counted only a few times. The antigen is undetermined. This sample is drawn from a study of cytomegalovirus exposure and HLA in healthy donors. Study outcomes and limitations: In vitro assays verified that a few CMV-associated chains recognized CMV antigens specifically.

Unmatched junction bases numbered 7, after V lost 5 bases and J lost 0 bases. CDR3 size: 17 residues. Germline CDR1 and CDR2: SGHVS and FQNEAQ. Using immunoSEQ multiplex PCR, the repertoire was profiled, and TCRdb retains in-frame clones only, with some absent. Seen here are about 200,000 clones, roughly 85% observed once, and the top ten hold around 5.4%. This receptor was taken from a woman younger than 30 in good health and CMV-seronegative. Sequencing was carried out using PBMCs. V gene TRBV7-8 combines with J gene TRBJ1-5; TRBD1 matches 10 bases. The DNA of the CDR3 is TGTGCCAGCAGCCCTTGGACAGGGGGGAATAGCAATCAGCCCCAGCATTTT. Protein product: CASSPWTGGNSNQPQHF.